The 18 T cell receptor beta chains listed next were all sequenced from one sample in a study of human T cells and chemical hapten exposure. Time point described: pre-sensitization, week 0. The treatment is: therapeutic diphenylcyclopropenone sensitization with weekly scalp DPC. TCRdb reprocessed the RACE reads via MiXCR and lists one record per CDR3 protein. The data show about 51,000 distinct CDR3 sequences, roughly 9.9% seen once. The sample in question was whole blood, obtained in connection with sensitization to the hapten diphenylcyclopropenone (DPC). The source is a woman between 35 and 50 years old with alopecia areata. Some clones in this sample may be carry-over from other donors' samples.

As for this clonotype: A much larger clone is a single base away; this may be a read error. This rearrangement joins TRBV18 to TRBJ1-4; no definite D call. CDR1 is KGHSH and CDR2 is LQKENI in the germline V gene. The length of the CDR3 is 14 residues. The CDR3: CACSPYSTNEKLFF. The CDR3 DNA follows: TGTGCCTGCTCCCCGTACAGTACTAATGAAAAACTGTTTTTT.

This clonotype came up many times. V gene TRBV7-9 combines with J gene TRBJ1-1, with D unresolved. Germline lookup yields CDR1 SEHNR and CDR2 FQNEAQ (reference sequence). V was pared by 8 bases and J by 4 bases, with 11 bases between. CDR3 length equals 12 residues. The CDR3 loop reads CASLKVGTEAFF. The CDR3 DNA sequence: TGTGCCAGCCTGAAGGTCGGCACTGAAGCTTTCTTT.

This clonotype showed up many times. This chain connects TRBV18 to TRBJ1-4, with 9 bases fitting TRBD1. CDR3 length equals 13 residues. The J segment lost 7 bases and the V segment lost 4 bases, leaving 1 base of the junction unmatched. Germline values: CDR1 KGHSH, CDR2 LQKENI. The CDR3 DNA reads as TGTGCCAGCTCACGACAGGGGGGTGAAAAACTGTTTTTT. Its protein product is CASSRQGGEKLFF.

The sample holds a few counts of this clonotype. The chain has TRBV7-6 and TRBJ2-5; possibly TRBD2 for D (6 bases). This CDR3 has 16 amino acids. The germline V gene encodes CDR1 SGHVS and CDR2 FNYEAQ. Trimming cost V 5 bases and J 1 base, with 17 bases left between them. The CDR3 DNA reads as TGTGCCAGCAGCCCTATGATTTTGGGGGGCCAAGAGACCCAGTACTTC. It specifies CASSPMILGGQETQYF.

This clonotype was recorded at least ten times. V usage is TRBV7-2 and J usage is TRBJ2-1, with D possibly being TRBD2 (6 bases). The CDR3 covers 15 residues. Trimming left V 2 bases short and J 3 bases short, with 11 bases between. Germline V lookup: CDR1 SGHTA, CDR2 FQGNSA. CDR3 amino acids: CASSLSFGGYNEQFF. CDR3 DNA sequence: TGTGCCAGCAGCTTATCCTTCGGGGGCTACAATGAGCAGTTCTTC.

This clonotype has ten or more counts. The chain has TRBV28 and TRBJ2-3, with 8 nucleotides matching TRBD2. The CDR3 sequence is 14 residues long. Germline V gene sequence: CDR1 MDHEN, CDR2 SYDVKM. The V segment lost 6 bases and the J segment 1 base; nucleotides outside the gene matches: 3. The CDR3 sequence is CASREAGGTDTQYF. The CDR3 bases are TGTGCCAGCAGGGAAGCGGGGGGCACAGATACGCAGTATTTT. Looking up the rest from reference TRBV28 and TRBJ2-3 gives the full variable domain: DVKVTQSSRYLVKRTGEKVFLECVQDMDHENMFWYRQDPGLGLRLIYFSYDVKMKEKGDIPEGYSVSREKKERFSLILESASTNQTSMYLCASREAGGTDTQYFGPGTRLTVL.

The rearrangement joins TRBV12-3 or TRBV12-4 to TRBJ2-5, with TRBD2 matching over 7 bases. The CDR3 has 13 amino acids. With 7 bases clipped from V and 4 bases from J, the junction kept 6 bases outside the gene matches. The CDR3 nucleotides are TGTGCCAGCACCCCGCGGGGGAGAGAGACCCAGTACTTC. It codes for CASTPRGRETQYF.

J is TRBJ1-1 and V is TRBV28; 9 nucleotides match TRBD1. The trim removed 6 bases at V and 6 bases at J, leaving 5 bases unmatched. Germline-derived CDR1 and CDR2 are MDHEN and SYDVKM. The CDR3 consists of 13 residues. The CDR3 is CASSIQGAAEAFF. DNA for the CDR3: TGTGCCAGCAGCATACAGGGGGCCGCTGAAGCTTTCTTT.

The chain's CDR3 is CASSPDLRYQETQYF. Here the CDR3 DNA reads TGTGCCAGCTCACCAGATCTTAGGTACCAAGAGACCCAGTACTTC. This chain links TRBV18 with TRBJ2-5; no definite D call. V was pared by 2 bases and J by 0 bases, with 10 bases between. The CDR3 spans 15 residues. Germline values: CDR1 KGHSH, CDR2 LQKENI.

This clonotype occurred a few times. The CDR3 is CASSLATGETQYF. The CDR3 DNA reads TGTGCCAGCAGCTTAGCGACAGGGGAGACCCAGTACTTC. V and J are TRBV7-9 and TRBJ2-5; 7 nucleotides line up with TRBD1. CDR3 length: 13 residues. Per the germline V gene, CDR1 is SEHNR and CDR2 is FQNEAQ (reference sequence). The ends lost 0 bases at V and 5 bases at J; junction bases unmatched: 0.

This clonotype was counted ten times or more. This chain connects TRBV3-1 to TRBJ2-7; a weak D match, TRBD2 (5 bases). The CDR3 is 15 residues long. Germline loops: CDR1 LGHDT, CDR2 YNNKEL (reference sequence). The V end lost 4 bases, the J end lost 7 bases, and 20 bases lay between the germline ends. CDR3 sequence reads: CASSPLPNRGREQYF. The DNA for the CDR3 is TGTGCCAGCAGCCCCCTTCCCAACCGGGGTCGAGAGCAGTACTTC.

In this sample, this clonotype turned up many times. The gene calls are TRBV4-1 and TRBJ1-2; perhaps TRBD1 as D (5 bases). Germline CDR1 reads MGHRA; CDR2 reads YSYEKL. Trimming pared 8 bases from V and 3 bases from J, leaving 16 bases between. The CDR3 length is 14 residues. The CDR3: CASAWGKVDYGYTF. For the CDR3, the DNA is TGCGCCAGCGCTTGGGGGAAGGTTGACTATGGCTACACCTTC.

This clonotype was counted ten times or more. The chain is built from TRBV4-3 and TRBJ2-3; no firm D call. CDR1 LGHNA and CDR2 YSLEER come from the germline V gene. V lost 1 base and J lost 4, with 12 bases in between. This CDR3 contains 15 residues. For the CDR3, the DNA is TGCGCCAGCAGCCAAGGGACGCGGACCGCAGATACGCAGTATTTT. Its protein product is CASSQGTRTADTQYF.

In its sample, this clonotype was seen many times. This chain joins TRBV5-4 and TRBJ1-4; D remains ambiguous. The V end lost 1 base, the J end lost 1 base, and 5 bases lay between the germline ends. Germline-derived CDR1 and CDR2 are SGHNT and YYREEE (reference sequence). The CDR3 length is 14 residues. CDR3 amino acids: CASSLRETNEKLFF. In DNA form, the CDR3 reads TGTGCCAGCAGCTTGAGGGAAACTAATGAAAAACTGTTTTTT. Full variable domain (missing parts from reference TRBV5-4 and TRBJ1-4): ETGVTQSPTHLIKTRGQQVTLRCSSQSGHNTVSWYQQALGQGPQFIFQYYREEENGRGNFPPRFSGLQFPNYSSELNVNALELDDSALYLCASSLRETNEKLFFGSGTQLSVL.

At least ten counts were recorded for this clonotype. CDR3 nucleotides: TGTGCCAGCAGCTTTCTAGCGGGGGAGATGGATACGCAGTATTTT. Protein: CASSFLAGEMDTQYF. The chain links TRBV7-9 to TRBJ2-3; 10 positions agree with TRBD2. Germline V lookup: CDR1 SEHNR, CDR2 FQNEAQ (reference sequence). The ends lost 3 bases at V and 6 bases at J; junction bases unmatched: 6. There are 15 residues in the CDR3.

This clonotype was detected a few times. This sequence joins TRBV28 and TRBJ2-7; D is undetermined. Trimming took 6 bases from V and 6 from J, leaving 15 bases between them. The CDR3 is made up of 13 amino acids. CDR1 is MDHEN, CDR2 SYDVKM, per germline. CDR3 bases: TGTGCCAGCAGACACCGGAGTCGCATCGAGCAGTACTTC. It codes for CASRHRSRIEQYF.

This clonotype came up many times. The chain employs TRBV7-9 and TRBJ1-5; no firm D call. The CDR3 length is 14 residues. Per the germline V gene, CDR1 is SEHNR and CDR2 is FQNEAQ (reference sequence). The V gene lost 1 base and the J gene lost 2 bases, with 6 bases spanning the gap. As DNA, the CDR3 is TGTGCCAGCAGCTTAGAGGATGGCAATCAGCCCCAGCATTTT. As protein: CASSLEDGNQPQHF.

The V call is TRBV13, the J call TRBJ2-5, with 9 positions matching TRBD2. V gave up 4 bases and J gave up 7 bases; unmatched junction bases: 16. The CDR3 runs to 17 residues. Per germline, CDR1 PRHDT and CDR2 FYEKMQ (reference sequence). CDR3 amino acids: CASSSLDQRGAKMTQYF. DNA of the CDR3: TGTGCCAGCAGCTCCTTGGACCAGCGGGGGGCCAAGATGACCCAGTACTTC.